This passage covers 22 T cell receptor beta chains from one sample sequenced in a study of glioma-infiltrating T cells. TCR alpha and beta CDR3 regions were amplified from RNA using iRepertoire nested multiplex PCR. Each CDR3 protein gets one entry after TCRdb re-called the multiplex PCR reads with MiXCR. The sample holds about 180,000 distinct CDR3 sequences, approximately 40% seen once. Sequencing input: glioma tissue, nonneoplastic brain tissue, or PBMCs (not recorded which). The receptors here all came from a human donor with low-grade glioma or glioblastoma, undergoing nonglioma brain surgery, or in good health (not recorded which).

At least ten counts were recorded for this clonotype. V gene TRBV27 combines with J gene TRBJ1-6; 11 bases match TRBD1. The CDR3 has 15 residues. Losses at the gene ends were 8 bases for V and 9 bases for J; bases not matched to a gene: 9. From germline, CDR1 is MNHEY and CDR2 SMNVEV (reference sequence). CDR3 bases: TGTGCCAGCTCAGGCGGACAGGGGGCAAGTTCACCCCTCCACTTT. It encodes CASSGGQGASSPLHF.

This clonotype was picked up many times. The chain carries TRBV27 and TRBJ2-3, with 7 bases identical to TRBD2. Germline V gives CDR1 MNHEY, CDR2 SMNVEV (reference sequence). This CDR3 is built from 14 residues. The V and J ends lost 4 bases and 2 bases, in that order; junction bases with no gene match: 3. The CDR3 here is CASSSRLATDTQYF. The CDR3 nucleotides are TGTGCCAGCAGTTCGCGACTAGCCACAGATACGCAGTATTTT.

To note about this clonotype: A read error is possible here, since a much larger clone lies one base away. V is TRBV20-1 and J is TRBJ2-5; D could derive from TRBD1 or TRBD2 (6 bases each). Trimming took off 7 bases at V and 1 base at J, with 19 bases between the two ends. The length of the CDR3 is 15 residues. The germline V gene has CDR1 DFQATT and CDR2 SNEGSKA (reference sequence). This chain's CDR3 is CSEQVGGHIQETQYF. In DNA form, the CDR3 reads TGCAGTGAGCAGGTCGGGGGCCACATCCAAGAGACCCAGTACTTC.

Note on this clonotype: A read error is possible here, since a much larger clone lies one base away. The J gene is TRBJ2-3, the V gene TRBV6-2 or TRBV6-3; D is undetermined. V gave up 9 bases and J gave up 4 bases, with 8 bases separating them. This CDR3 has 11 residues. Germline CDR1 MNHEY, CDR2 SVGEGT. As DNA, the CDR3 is TGTGCCAGTAGTATGTCAGATACGCAGTATTTT. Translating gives CASSMSDTQYF.

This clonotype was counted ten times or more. CDR3 residues: CSARDSGSGRETQYF. CDR3 coding DNA: TGCAGTGCTAGAGATTCTGGTAGCGGGAGAGAGACCCAGTACTTC. The V and J genes are TRBV20-1 and TRBJ2-5, with 9 bases lining up with TRBD2. The CDR3 spans 15 residues. CDR1 is DFQATT, CDR2 SNEGSKA, per germline (reference sequence). V was clipped by 0 bases and J by 4 bases; unmatched bases: 6.

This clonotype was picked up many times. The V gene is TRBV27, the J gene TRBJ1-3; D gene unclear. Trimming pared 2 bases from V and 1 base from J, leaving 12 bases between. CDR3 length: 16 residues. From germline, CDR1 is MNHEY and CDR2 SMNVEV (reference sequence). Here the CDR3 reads CASSLRERVSGNTIYF. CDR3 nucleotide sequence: TGTGCCAGCAGTTTAAGGGAACGGGTTTCTGGAAACACCATATATTTT.

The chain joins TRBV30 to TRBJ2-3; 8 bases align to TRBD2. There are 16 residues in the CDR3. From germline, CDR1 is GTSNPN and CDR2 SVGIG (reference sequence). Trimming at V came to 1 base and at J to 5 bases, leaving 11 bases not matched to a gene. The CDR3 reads CAWSAGTRASRDTQYF. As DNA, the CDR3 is TGTGCCTGGAGTGCTGGGACTAGGGCCTCACGAGATACGCAGTATTTT.

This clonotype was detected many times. CDR3 residues: CASSLMGVLAHAFF. CDR3 coding DNA: TGTGCCAGCAGCTTAATGGGGGTCCTTGCTCATGCTTTCTTT. The chain combines TRBV7-8 with TRBJ1-1; D might be TRBD1 (5 bases). Germline V gene sequence: CDR1 SGHVS, CDR2 FQNEAQ. The CDR3 is 14 residues long. Trimming shortened V by 2 bases and J by 11 bases, and 18 bases separated the two germline ends.

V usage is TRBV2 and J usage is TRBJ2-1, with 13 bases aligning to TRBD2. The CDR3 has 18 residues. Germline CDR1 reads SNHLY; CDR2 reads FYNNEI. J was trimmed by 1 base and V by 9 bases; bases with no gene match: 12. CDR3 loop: CASNPGTSGKGSYNEQFF. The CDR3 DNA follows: TGTGCCAGTAACCCCGGGACTAGCGGGAAGGGGTCCTACAATGAGCAGTTCTTC.

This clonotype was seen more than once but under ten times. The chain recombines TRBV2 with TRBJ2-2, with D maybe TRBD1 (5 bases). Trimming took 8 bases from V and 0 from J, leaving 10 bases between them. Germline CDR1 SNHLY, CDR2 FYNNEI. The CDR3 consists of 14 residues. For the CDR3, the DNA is TGTGCCAGCGGGGCAGAGTCGAACACCGGGGAGCTGTTTTTT. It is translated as CASGAESNTGELFF. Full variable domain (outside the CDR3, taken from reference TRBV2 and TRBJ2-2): EPEVTQTPSHQVTQMGQEVILRCVPISNHLYFYWYRQILGQKVEFLVSFYNNEISEKSEIFDDQFSVERPDGSNFTLKIRSTKLEDSAMYFCASGAESNTGELFFGEGSRLTVL.

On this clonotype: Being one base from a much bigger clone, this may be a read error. For the CDR3, the DNA is TGCAGTGCTACTACCGACAGGGGAGGAATCCACGAGAAGTACTTC. This gives the protein CSATTDRGGIHEKYF. V gene TRBV20-1 combines with J gene TRBJ2-7; TRBD1 aligns across 8 bases. Per the germline V gene, CDR1 is DFQATT and CDR2 is SNEGSKA (reference sequence). This CDR3 is 15 amino acids long.

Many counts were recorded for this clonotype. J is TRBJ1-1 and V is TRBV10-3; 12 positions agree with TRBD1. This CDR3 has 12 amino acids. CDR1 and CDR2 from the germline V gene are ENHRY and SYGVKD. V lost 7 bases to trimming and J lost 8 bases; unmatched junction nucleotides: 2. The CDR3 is CAITGTGGEAFF. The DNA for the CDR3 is TGTGCCATCACCGGGACAGGGGGCGAAGCTTTCTTT.

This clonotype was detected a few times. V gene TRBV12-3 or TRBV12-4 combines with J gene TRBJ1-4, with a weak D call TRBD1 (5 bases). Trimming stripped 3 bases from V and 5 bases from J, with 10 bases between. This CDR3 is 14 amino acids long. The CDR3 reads CASSFGHSNEKLFF. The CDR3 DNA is TGTGCCAGCAGTTTCGGACACTCGAATGAAAAACTGTTTTTT.

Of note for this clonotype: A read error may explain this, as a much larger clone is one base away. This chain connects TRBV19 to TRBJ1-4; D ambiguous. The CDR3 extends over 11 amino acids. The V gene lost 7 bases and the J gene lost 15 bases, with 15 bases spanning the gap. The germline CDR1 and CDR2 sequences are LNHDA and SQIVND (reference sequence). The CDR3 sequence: CASTKGGIVFF. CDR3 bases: TGTGCCAGTACAAAGGGCGGAATAGTGTTTTTT.

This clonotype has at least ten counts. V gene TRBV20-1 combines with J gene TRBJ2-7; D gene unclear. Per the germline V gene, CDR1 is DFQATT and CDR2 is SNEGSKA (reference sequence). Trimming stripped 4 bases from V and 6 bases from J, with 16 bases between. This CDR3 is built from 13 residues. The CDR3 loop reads CSATDQPSGEQYF. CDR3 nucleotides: TGCAGTGCTACCGACCAACCCTCGGGCGAGCAGTACTTC.

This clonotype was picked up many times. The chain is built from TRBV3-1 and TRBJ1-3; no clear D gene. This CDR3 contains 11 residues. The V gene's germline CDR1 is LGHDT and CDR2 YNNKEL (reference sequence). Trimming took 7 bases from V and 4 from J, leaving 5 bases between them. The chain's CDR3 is CASNSGNTIYF. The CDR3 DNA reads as TGTGCCAGCAATTCCGGAAACACCATATATTTT.

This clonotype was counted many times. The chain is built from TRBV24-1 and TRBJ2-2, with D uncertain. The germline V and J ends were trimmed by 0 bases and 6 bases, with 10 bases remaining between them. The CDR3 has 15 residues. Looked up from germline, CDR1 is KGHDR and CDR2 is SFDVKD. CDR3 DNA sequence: TGTGCCACCAGTGATTTGCCCGGTACCTCCGGGGAGCTGTTTTTT. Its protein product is CATSDLPGTSGELFF.

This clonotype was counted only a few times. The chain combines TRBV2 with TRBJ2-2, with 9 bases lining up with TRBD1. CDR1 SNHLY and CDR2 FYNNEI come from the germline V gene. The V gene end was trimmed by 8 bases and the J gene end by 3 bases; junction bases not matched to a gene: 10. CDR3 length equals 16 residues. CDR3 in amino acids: CASEQGALWDTGELFF. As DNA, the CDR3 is TGTGCCAGCGAACAGGGGGCGCTTTGGGACACCGGGGAGCTGTTTTTT.

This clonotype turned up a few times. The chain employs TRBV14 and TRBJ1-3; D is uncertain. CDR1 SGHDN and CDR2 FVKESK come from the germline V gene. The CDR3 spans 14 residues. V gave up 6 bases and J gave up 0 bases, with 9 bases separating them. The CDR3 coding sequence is TGTGCCAGCAGTGGGAGCAACTCTGGAAACACCATATATTTT. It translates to CASSGSNSGNTIYF.

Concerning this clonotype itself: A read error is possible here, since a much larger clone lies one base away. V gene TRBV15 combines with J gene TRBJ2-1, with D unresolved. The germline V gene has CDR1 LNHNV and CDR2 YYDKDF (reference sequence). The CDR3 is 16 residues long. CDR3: CVTSREVTTAYNEQFF. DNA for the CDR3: TGTGTCACCAGCAGAGAAGTAACCACGGCCTACAATGAGCAGTTCTTC.

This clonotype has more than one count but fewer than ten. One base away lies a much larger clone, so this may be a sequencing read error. The CDR3, as DNA: TGTGCCAGCAAAGAGGTAGCGGGAAGGTACAATGAGCGGTTCTTC. Translating it yields CASKEVAGRYNERFF. The chain employs TRBV2 and TRBJ2-1, with 8 bases matching TRBD2. Germline values: CDR1 SNHLY, CDR2 FYNNEI. The CDR3 covers 15 residues. Based on the CDR3 plus reference TRBV2 and TRBJ2-1, the full variable domain is EPEVTQTPSHQVTQMGQEVILRCVPISNHLYFYWYRQILGQKVEFLVSFYNNEISEKSEIFDDQFSVERPDGSNFTLKIRSTKLEDSAMYFCASKEVAGRYNERFFGPGTRLTVL.

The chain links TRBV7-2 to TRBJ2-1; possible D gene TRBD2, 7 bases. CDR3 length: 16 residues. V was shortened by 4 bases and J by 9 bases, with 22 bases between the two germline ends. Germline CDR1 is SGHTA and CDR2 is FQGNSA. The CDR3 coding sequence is TGTGCCAGCAGCTCGGGGGGAGGGGGGGCTGGGGGTGAGCAGTTCTTC. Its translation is CASSSGGGGAGGEQFF.